A single sample is the source of the 13 T cell receptor beta chains below, sequenced in a study of blood T cell repertoires in COVID-19. Profiling relied on immunoSEQ multiplex PCR, and the TCRdb table lists in-frame clones only, not all of them. Of approximately 390,000 clones in the sample, approximately 89% were seen once. Sequenced material: peripheral blood. All receptors come from a woman aged 60-75 years with COVID-19, enrolled during active disease.

The chain recombines TRBV2 with TRBJ1-1; D unresolved. Trimming pared 7 bases from V and 6 bases from J, leaving 15 bases between. The germline V gene encodes CDR1 SNHLY and CDR2 FYNNEI. The CDR3 loop spans 13 amino acids. The CDR3 DNA follows: TGTGCCAGCACTATGGACTGGGCCCCTGAAGCTTTCTTT. It specifies CASTMDWAPEAFF.

Concerning this clone: The same CDR3 arises from other DNA sequences in this sample as well. The chain couples TRBV7-8 to TRBJ1-1; D perhaps matches TRBD1 (5 bases). CDR3 size: 15 residues. V was trimmed by 1 base and J by 0 bases, leaving 9 bases between them. CDR1 is SGHVS, CDR2 FQNEAQ, per germline. Written as DNA, the CDR3 is TGTGCCAGCAGCTTAGAGGGCAGGGTGAACACTGAAGCTTTCTTT. This sequence encodes CASSLEGRVNTEAFF.

This clone was counted a single time. The J gene is TRBJ1-1, the V gene TRBV20-1, with no clear D. Germline values: CDR1 DFQATT, CDR2 SNEGSKA (reference sequence). This CDR3 is built from 11 residues. The V gene lost 3 bases and the J gene lost 7 bases, with 9 bases spanning the gap. The CDR3 spells CSARVYSEAFF. The CDR3 DNA reads as TGCAGTGCTAGGGTATATAGTGAAGCTTTCTTT.

The chain carries TRBV6-5 and TRBJ1-6; D possibly corresponds to TRBD1 (6 bases). The CDR3 runs 15 residues. V was pared by 6 bases and J by 8 bases, with 17 bases between. CDR1 MNHEY and CDR2 SVGAGI come from the germline V gene. Here the CDR3 reads CASRTGLTGYSPLHF. In DNA, the CDR3 is TGTGCCAGCAGAACCGGGCTAACAGGGTATTCACCCCTCCACTTT.

J is TRBJ1-1 and V is TRBV7-2; TRBD1 matches at 7 bases. Germline-derived CDR1 and CDR2 are SGHTA and FQGNSA. V gave up 4 bases and J gave up 13 bases; unmatched junction bases: 18. The CDR3 spans 15 residues. The chain's CDR3 is CASSSRDRALGGVFF. In DNA, the CDR3 is TGTGCCAGCAGCTCACGAGACAGGGCCTTAGGTGGTGTTTTCTTT.

CDR3 amino acids: CSGQRTDYGYTF. The CDR3 nucleotides read TGCAGCGGACAACGGACAGACTATGGCTACACCTTC. The V gene is TRBV29-1, the J gene TRBJ1-2; TRBD1 is a possible D gene (6 bases). Germline V gives CDR1 SQVTM, CDR2 ANQGSEA. This CDR3 contains 12 residues. The ends were cut back, 7 bases at V and 3 bases at J, with 12 bases in the middle.

V gene TRBV18 combines with J gene TRBJ2-5, with D perhaps matching TRBD1 (7 bases). V was shortened by 3 bases and J by 5 bases, with 19 bases between the two germline ends. Per the germline V gene, CDR1 is KGHSH and CDR2 is LQKENI. This CDR3 spans 16 amino acids. CDR3 bases: TGTGCCAGCTCACCGAATGTTGCGGCAGGGGGGGAGACCCAGTACTTC. As protein: CASSPNVAAGGETQYF.

The chain carries TRBV2 and TRBJ1-5; 9 positions match TRBD1. The CDR3 covers 15 residues. Germline loops: CDR1 SNHLY, CDR2 FYNNEI. Trimming at V came to 5 bases and at J to 6 bases, leaving 8 bases not matched to a gene. CDR3 loop: CASSPTGGDGQPQHF. In nucleotides, the CDR3 is TGTGCCAGCAGTCCCACAGGGGGCGACGGTCAGCCCCAGCATTTT.

The sample holds a few counts of this clone. The chain uses TRBV19 and TRBJ1-1; TRBD1 is a possible D gene (5 bases). CDR1 is LNHDA, CDR2 SQIVND, per germline (reference sequence). V was clipped by 7 bases and J by 1 base, with 13 bases between them. This CDR3 region has 14 residues. The CDR3, as DNA: TGTGCCAGTACCCTAGGGGTGGGGAACACTGAAGCTTTCTTT. Encoded protein: CASTLGVGNTEAFF.

Here the CDR3 DNA reads TGTGCCAGCAGCGGAGGTCTGGGGTACGAGCAGTACTTC. This gives the protein CASSGGLGYEQYF. The V gene is TRBV6-6, the J gene TRBJ2-7; tentatively, D is TRBD2 (5 bases). There are 13 residues in the CDR3. From germline, CDR1 is MNHNY and CDR2 SVGAGI (reference sequence). The V end was cut by 6 bases, the J end by 4 bases, with 13 bases between.

This chain links TRBV2 with TRBJ1-2; D gene ambiguous. The ends were cut back, 6 bases at V and 7 bases at J, with 15 bases in the middle. CDR1 is SNHLY, CDR2 FYNNEI, per germline. The CDR3 consists of 13 residues. The CDR3 region has the DNA TGTGCCAGCAGCGACCCGGGGTCGGTTGGCTACACCTTC. It translates to CASSDPGSVGYTF.

CDR3 region: CASSSRPTEQYF. The CDR3 nucleotides read TGTGCCAGCAGTTCCCGTCCTACGGAGCAGTACTTC. The chain couples TRBV28 to TRBJ2-7; the D is unclear. The V end lost 4 bases, the J end lost 7 bases, and 11 bases lay between the germline ends. From germline, CDR1 is MDHEN and CDR2 SYDVKM. The CDR3 length is 12 residues.

The chain links TRBV3-1 (or the pseudogene TRBV3-2) to TRBJ2-5; the D gene is possibly TRBD2 (5 bases). This CDR3 spans 15 amino acids. CDR1 and CDR2 (germline): LGHDT, YNNKEL (reference sequence). Trimming left V 0 bases short and J 4 bases short, with 12 bases between. In DNA form, the CDR3 reads TGTGCCAGCAGCCAAGATCCGGGGAGATCAGAGACCCAGTACTTC. Its protein product is CASSQDPGRSETQYF.